The 3 T cell receptor beta chains reported below all come from one sample, sequenced in a study of beta chain features in type 1 diabetes. The authors reverse transcribed all of the isolated RNA, so sequencing captured expressed TCRB transcripts. Clones were read by immunoSEQ multiplex PCR, and TCRdb kept only the in-frame ones, dropping some. The table records fewer than 500,000 clones, around 14% of them present only once. The specimen was naive CD4+ T cells from blood. These receptors originate from a man aged 25 to 45 in good health.

The rearrangement joins TRBV7-9 to TRBJ2-7; no firm D call. Germline assignment: CDR1 SEHNR and CDR2 FQNEAQ (reference sequence). Trimming left V 1 base short and J 3 bases short, with 7 bases between. This CDR3 spans 13 amino acids. CDR3 in DNA: TGTGCCAGCAGCTTAGACTGGAGCTACGAGCAGTACGTC. This translates into CASSLDWSYEQYV.

This chain joins TRBV15 and TRBJ2-5; TRBD2 matches at 10 bases. The CDR3 consists of 14 residues. Germline V gene lookup returns CDR1 LNHNV and CDR2 YYDKDF (reference sequence). V shed 5 bases and J 5 bases; nucleotides not matched to a gene: 5. This chain's CDR3 is CATSERGGRETQYF. In nucleotides, the CDR3 is TGTGCCACCAGCGAGCGGGGGGGCCGCGAGACCCAGTACTTC.

V is TRBV5-4 and J is TRBJ2-1; 11 bases fit TRBD2. V was clipped by 0 bases and J by 6 bases; unmatched bases: 8. The CDR3 sequence is 17 residues long. CDR1 and CDR2 (germline): SGHNT, YYREEE (reference sequence). DNA for the CDR3: TGTGCCAGCAGCTTGGATCCACTAGCGGGAGTATCCAATGAGCAGTTCTTC. Its protein product is CASSLDPLAGVSNEQFF.